The rows below give T cell receptor beta chains drawn from one sample of a study of blood T cell repertoires in COVID-19. Sequenced by immunoSEQ multiplex PCR; TCRdb stores in-frame clones only, minus some. Counted here are fewer than 80,000 clones, 90% occurring once; the ten biggest clones make up 6.9%. The source material was peripheral blood. These receptors originate from a human donor in a cohort sampled during active COVID-19. CDR3s include the opening cysteine and the closing phenylalanine or tryptophan. Each record gives: V gene, D gene, J gene, clone size, CDR3 DNA, CDR3 protein. D genes are given only for firm matches. Only part of the rows carry a size: once, few, many, or a class if the clone is expanded.

TRBV27	TRBD1	TRBJ1-1	NA	TGTGCCAGCAGCTACAGGGGGCAAGCTTTCTTT	CASSYRGQAFF
TRBV28	NA	TRBJ1-4	NA	TGTGCCAGCAGTACGGGTGGGAGAGATAATGAAAAACTGTTTTTT	CASSTGGRDNEKLFF
TRBV2	NA	TRBJ1-3	NA	TGTGCCAGCAGTGACCCCGCTCATCCGGGAGCAGGAAACACCATATATTTT	CASSDPAHPGAGNTIYF
TRBV13	NA	TRBJ1-5	NA	TGTGCCAGCAGCTTTCATGTCGGGGGGTCGGGCAATCAGCCCCAGCATTTT	CASSFHVGGSGNQPQHF
TRBV28	NA	TRBJ1-3	NA	TGTGCCAGCACTGGGGCTTGGGCGTATGGAAACACCATATATTTT	CASTGAWAYGNTIYF
TRBV7-9	TRBD1	TRBJ1-4	once	TGTGCCAGCAGCCCCCCTCGGACAGGGGGCAATCTACCAGGAAAACTGTTTTTT	CASSPPRTGGNLPGKLFF
TRBV19	NA	TRBJ2-1	NA	TGTGCCAGTTGGGGCGCGAGGAATGAGCAGTTCTTC	CASWGARNEQFF
TRBV5-1	TRBD2	TRBJ2-5	NA	TGCGCCAGCAGCAACCAAAAACTAGCGGGGGGGCCTTATGGTAAGACCCAGTACTTC	CASSNQKLAGGPYGKTQYF
TRBV9	TRBD2	TRBJ2-1	NA	TGTGCCAGCAGCGTAGGACTAGCGGGGGGTGACGGTGAGCAGTTCTTC	CASSVGLAGGDGEQFF
TRBV2	TRBD2	TRBJ2-3	NA	TGTGCCAGCAGACGCACGGGGGGGAGCTCGGATACGCAGTATTTT	CASRRTGGSSDTQYF
TRBV18	NA	TRBJ1-1	once	TGTGCCAGCTCACCACCCAACCTCGGACAGAGGAACACTGAAGCTTTCTTT	CASSPPNLGQRNTEAFF
TRBV6-5	NA	TRBJ1-2	once	TGTGCCAGCAGTTACTCTGGGGGGGCGGAGAACTATGGCTACACCTTC	CASSYSGGAENYGYTF
TRBV5-1	TRBD2	TRBJ2-1	NA	TGCGCCAGCAGCTGGGACTACTCCTACAATGAGCAGTTCTTC	CASSWDYSYNEQFF
TRBV4-2	NA	TRBJ1-5	NA	TGTGCCAGCAGCTCGGTCGGGACTTCCAATCAGCCCCAGCATTTT	CASSSVGTSNQPQHF
TRBV10-3	NA	TRBJ1-1	NA	TGTGCCATCAGTGAGTACCAGGGCGAAGCTTTCTTT	CAISEYQGEAFF
TRBV6-2/TRBV6-3	TRBD2	TRBJ2-3	NA	TGTGCCAGCAGTTTTTCGCATTTTAGCGGGGGGGCTGAAGATACGCAGTATTTT	CASSFSHFSGGAEDTQYF
TRBV7-9	TRBD1	TRBJ2-7	NA	TGTGCCAGCAGCGGACAGGGAAAGTACGAGCAGTACTTC	CASSGQGKYEQYF
TRBV3-1/TRBV3-2	NA	TRBJ2-5	NA	TGTGCCAGCAGCCCAAGGCTCCCGGACTCCTGGTACCAAGAGACCCAGTACTTC	CASSPRLPDSWYQETQYF
TRBV5-6	NA	TRBJ2-2	NA	TGTGCCAGCATCCTGGGCTTTACGAACACCGGGGAGCTGTTTTTT	CASILGFTNTGELFF
TRBV6-1	NA	TRBJ2-1	NA	TGTGCCAGCAGTGAACCGGGACTCCCCCACAATGAGCAGTTCTTC	CASSEPGLPHNEQFF
TRBV5-4	NA	TRBJ2-1	NA	TGTGCCAGCAGCCCTCCGGGTGGGGGCCCCTCAGAGGAGCAGTTCTTC	CASSPPGGGPSEEQFF
TRBV7-8	NA	TRBJ1-1	NA	TGTGCCAGCAGCTCATCGACAGGAGCAGGAACTGAAGCTTTCTTT	CASSSSTGAGTEAFF
TRBV11-2	NA	TRBJ2-2	NA	TGTGCCAGCAGCTTAGCAGGCAGGGGGGTAGTGAACACCGGGGAGCTGTTTTTT	CASSLAGRGVVNTGELFF
TRBV19	TRBD1	TRBJ1-6	NA	TGTGCCAGTAGGACCTCCCCAGGGGGAGGAAATTCACCCCTCCACTTT	CASRTSPGGGNSPLHF
TRBV11-2	TRBD2	TRBJ2-3	once	TGTGCCAGCAGCTTAGTGGCTAGCGGGGGCCGCACAGATACGCAGTATTTT	CASSLVASGGRTDTQYF
TRBV6-2/TRBV6-3	NA	TRBJ1-2	NA	TGTGCCAGCAGCCTCACAGAGGCCGGGGGGGGACGTGGCTACACCTTC	CASSLTEAGGGRGYTF
TRBV2	TRBD1	TRBJ2-4	NA	TGTGCCAGCAGTGCGGGGGACAGGGGGGACTTAGACATTCAGTACTTC	CASSAGDRGDLDIQYF
TRBV11-3	TRBD1	TRBJ2-7	NA	TGTGCCAGCGGACACCGGACAGGGAACGAGCAGTACTTC	CASGHRTGNEQYF
TRBV7-7	NA	TRBJ2-7	NA	TGTGCCAGCAGCTTAAATGGGGCTAGCTACGAGCAGTACTTC	CASSLNGASYEQYF
TRBV4-2	TRBD1	TRBJ2-7	NA	TGTGCCAGCAGCCAAGATTGGGACAGGGTCTCCTACGAGCAGTACTTC	CASSQDWDRVSYEQYF
TRBV2	NA	TRBJ2-7	NA	TGTGCCAGCAGGAGGGAGTACGAGCAGTACTTC	CASRREYEQYF
TRBV6-5	TRBD1	TRBJ2-2	NA	TGTGCCAGCAGGGTTAGGGACAGGGTGCCGGGGGAGCTGTTTTTT	CASRVRDRVPGELFF
TRBV19	TRBD2	TRBJ2-1	NA	TGTGCCAGTAGTACCCAGATAACTAGCGGGGGAAATGAGCAGTTCTTC	CASSTQITSGGNEQFF
TRBV27	NA	TRBJ1-6	NA	TGTGCCAGCTCGGGGACCAGGGGACACTCACCCCTCCACTTT	CASSGTRGHSPLHF
TRBV28	TRBD2	TRBJ2-5	NA	TGTGCCAGCAGTCCGGGAGGGGCAATAGGGAGAGAGACCCAGTACTTC	CASSPGGAIGRETQYF
TRBV14	NA	TRBJ1-2	once	TGTGCCAGCAGCCAAGGCCACCCGGTCCGGGGAAGTAATGGCTACACCTTC	CASSQGHPVRGSNGYTF
TRBV9	TRBD1	TRBJ2-5	once	TGTGCCAGCAGCGCGGCAGGGGGAAGAGAGACCCAGTACTTC	CASSAAGGRETQYF
TRBV12-3/TRBV12-4	TRBD1	TRBJ1-1	NA	TGTGCCAGCAGTTCCAACACAGGGGTTGAAGCTTTCTTT	CASSSNTGVEAFF